The next 15 T cell receptor beta chains were all read from a single sample in a study of T cells expressing NK-cell markers. TCRdb reanalyzed the 5' RACE reads, giving one entry per CDR3 protein sequence and no DNA. The sample has over 120,000 distinct CDR3 sequences. The sample comprised blood T cells: a sorted CD56 or NKG2C T cell subset, CD4+ or CD8+ T cells, or bulk PBMC T cells (not recorded which). Receptors were obtained from a man aged 18 to 35 in good health.

This CDR3 is CASSLNNNEQFF. This rearrangement joins TRBV13 to TRBJ2-1. This CDR3 is 12 amino acids long. Germline CDR1 PRHDT, CDR2 FYEKMQ (reference sequence).

The rearrangement joins TRBV24-1 to TRBJ2-1; absent DNA, TCRdb's TRBD2 call cannot be checked. CDR1 is KGHDR and CDR2 is SFDVKD in the germline V gene. This CDR3 has 16 residues. CDR3 amino acids: CATSPWVDSGSDEQFF.

V and J are TRBV20-1 and TRBJ2-3; TCRdb gives TRBD1 as the D gene, but with no DNA this cannot be confirmed. The CDR3 is 16 residues long. CDR1 is DFQATT, CDR2 SNEGSKA, per germline (reference sequence). This CDR3 is CSAGPLIGAGADTQYF.

The chain carries TRBV7-9 and TRBJ2-1; the D call of TRBD2 rests on TCRdb alone, since no DNA is present to check it. The CDR3 is 17 residues long. Germline assignment: CDR1 SEHNR and CDR2 FQNEAQ (reference sequence). The CDR3 spells CASSPGLAGGGRNEQFF. Full variable domain (rest looked up from reference TRBV7-9 and TRBJ2-1): DTGVSQNPRHKITKRGQNVTFRCDPISEHNRLYWYRQTLGQGPEFLTYFQNEAQLEKSRLLSDRFSAERPKGSFSTLEIQRTEQGDSAMYLCASSPGLAGGGRNEQFFGPGTRLTVL.

The V call is TRBV24-1, the J call TRBJ2-1; the TCRdb call, TRBD1, lacks DNA for checking. Germline CDR1 reads KGHDR; CDR2 reads SFDVKD. The CDR3 extends over 14 amino acids. This chain's CDR3 is CATVPGTGFNEQFF.

The chain joins TRBV4-3 to TRBJ2-1; TCRdb reports TRBD2, a call that lacks DNA to check it against. CDR3 length equals 14 residues. Germline V CDR1 and CDR2: LGHNA, YSLEER. CDR3 sequence reads: CASSPEGGGDEQFF.

This CDR3 is CASSLSGRSDTQYF. The genes are TRBV12-3 or TRBV12-4 and TRBJ2-3; TCRdb calls TRBD2, which cannot be checked without DNA. The CDR3 is made up of 14 amino acids.

J is TRBJ2-1 and V is TRBV7-2; absent DNA, TCRdb's TRBD2 call cannot be checked. The V gene's germline CDR1 is SGHTA and CDR2 FQGNSA. This CDR3 has 15 amino acids. This chain's CDR3 is CASSSSGDGYNEQFF.

The chain is built from TRBV28 and TRBJ2-1; TCRdb returns TRBD2, unconfirmable since there is no DNA. Germline CDR1 reads MDHEN; CDR2 reads SYDVKM. The CDR3 runs 14 residues. The CDR3 loop reads CASRINGLYNEQFF.

The J gene is TRBJ2-3, the V gene TRBV12-3 or TRBV12-4; TCRdb's D gene call, TRBD1, goes unchecked for lack of DNA. The CDR3 consists of 11 residues. The CDR3: CASSRPGTQYF.

V and J are TRBV6-1 and TRBJ2-7; as DNA is missing, the TRBD2 call by TCRdb cannot be tested. Germline CDR1 is MNHNS and CDR2 is SASEGT. The CDR3 has 16 amino acids. This chain's CDR3 is CASSASPSGSSYEQYF.

The rearrangement joins TRBV7-3 to TRBJ2-7; TCRdb's D call, TRBD1, is unchecked because there is no DNA. Germline CDR1 SGHTA, CDR2 FQGTGA. The CDR3 has 14 residues. Here the CDR3 reads CASSLTGTGDEQYF.

V and J are TRBV30 and TRBJ2-5; checking the TCRdb D call of TRBD2 is not possible without DNA. The CDR3 is 17 amino acids. CDR1 and CDR2 (germline): GTSNPN, SVGIG (reference sequence). CDR3 region: CAWSDLFSSGKGETQYF.

The chain is built from TRBV12-3 or TRBV12-4 and TRBJ1-1; the TCRdb D gene call, TRBD1, has no DNA to confirm it. This CDR3 has 11 amino acids. The CDR3 is CASRDIFEAFF.

The V call is TRBV12-3 or TRBV12-4, the J call TRBJ1-5; with no DNA, the TCRdb D assignment of TRBD1 cannot be verified. The CDR3 length is 15 residues. The CDR3 reads CASSFGRGLNQPQHF.